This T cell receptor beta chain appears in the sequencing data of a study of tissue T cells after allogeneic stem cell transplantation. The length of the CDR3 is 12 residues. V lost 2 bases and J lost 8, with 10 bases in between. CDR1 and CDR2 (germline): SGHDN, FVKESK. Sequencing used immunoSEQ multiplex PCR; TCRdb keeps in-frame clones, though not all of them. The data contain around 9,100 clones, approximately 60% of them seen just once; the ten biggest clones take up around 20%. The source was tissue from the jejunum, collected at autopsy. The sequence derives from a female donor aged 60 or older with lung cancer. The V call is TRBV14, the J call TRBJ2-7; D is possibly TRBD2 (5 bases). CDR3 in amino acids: CASSQWESKQYF. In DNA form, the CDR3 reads TGTGCCAGCAGCCAATGGGAGTCAAAGCAGTACTTC.